The clone carrying this TCR beta chain was detected only a few times. Its antigen is currently unknown. These data are taken from a study of vaccination effects on CD4 cells after COVID-19. The germline CDR1 and CDR2 sequences are MGHRA and YSYEKL. This CDR3 comprises 15 residues. V gave up 5 bases and J gave up 0 bases, with 10 bases separating them. Data came from immunoSEQ multiplex PCR; TCRdb stores just in-frame clones and leaves some out. The sample carries more than 40,000 clones, over 75% recorded once. Antigen-specific CD4+ T cells were first expanded with viral peptide pools by the ViraFEST assay and only then sequenced. The authors isolated CD4+ T cells after around nine days of culture. Vaccinated recipients, who were negative for nucleocapsid antibodies, had no history of SARS-CoV-2 infection.

The V call is TRBV4-1, the J call TRBJ1-4, with D possibly TRBD1 on 5 matching bases. Sequenced material: CD4+ T cells from PBMCs cultured with HCoV-NL63 spike peptides, taken before COVID-19 vaccination. The clonotype was recovered from a human donor who received a COVID-19 vaccine. The CDR3 DNA follows: TGCGCCAGCAGCTCGCAGGGTACAACTAATGAAAAACTGTTTTTT. This encodes CASSSQGTTNEKLFF.